This note documents a single T cell receptor (beta chain) sequence. Its matching antigen is unknown. This sample is part of a study of OX40 agonist ivuxolimab in advanced cancers. Study as a whole: Partial responses were achieved by three patients, one with hepatocellular carcinoma and two with cutaneous melanoma. Findings and limits, study-wide: Among the lowest peripheral clonal expansion occurred in 0.1-3.0 mg/kg partial responders. Averaged across samples, CD8+ T cells carried more expanded clones than CD4+ did.

The germline gives CDR1 GTSNPN, CDR2 SVGIG (reference sequence). This CDR3 has 14 residues. Trimming stripped 5 bases from V and 0 bases from J, with 11 bases between. Profiling relied on immunoSEQ multiplex PCR, and the TCRdb table lists in-frame clones only, not all of them. The sample lists 51,000 or so clones, approximately 86% occurring once. The V gene is TRBV30, the J gene TRBJ1-5; possible D gene TRBD1, 5 bases. This TCR was recovered from an adult with an advanced solid tumor such as melanoma, head and neck, liver or kidney cancer. Here the sequenced sample was CD4+ or CD8+ T cells sorted from blood, taken in a trial of the OX40 agonist ivuxolimab. In DNA form, the CDR3 reads TGTGCCTGGGGGGGTTATGATAGCAATCAGCCCCAGCATTTT. Its translation: CAWGGYDSNQPQHF.